This T cell receptor (beta chain) was profiled in a study of regulatory T cells in long-lasting Graves disease. Arm-PCR of CDR3 regions with iRepertoire HTBI primers generated TCR beta libraries. TCRdb processed the multiplex PCR reads anew with MiXCR; each CDR3 protein has one entry. The sample lists 300,000 to 400,000 distinct CDR3 sequences, 15% to 20% occurring once. Regarding this clonotype: A read error may explain this, as a much larger clone is one base away.

Time point defined: persistent/refractory GD, antithyroid drugs over 5 years with positive TRAb. There was RNA extracted from PBMCs, and the TCR library was made from it. The patients were enrolled through endocrinology in Xi'an, China. This receptor was taken from a female donor with Graves disease. The sequencing here drew on peripheral blood mononuclear cells (PBMCs), taken when the disease was refractory, from a patient treated with antithyroid drugs.

CDR3 residues: CASSPGPNGREAQYF. CDR3 nucleotide sequence: TGTGCCAGCAGCCCGGGACCGAACGGAAGGGAGGCCCAGTACTTC. The chain recombines TRBV3-1 with TRBJ2-5, with a weak D call TRBD2 (6 bases). V shed 4 bases and J shed 9 bases, with 21 bases lying between them. In germline, CDR1 is LGHDT, CDR2 YNNKEL (reference sequence). The length of the CDR3 is 15 residues.